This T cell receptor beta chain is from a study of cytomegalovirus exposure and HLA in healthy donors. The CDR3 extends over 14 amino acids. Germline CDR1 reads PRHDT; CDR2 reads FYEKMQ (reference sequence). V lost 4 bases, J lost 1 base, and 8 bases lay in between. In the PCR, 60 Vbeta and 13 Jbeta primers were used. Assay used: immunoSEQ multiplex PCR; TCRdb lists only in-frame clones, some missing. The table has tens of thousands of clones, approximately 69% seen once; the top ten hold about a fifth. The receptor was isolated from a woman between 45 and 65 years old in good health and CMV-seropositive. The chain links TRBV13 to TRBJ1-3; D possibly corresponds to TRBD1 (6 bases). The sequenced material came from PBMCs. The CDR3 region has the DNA TGTGCCAGCAGCTCCAGGGGATCTGGAAACACCATATATTTT. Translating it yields CASSSRGSGNTIYF.